These 12 T cell receptor beta chains came from one sample sequenced in a study of cytomegalovirus exposure and HLA in healthy donors. The PCR was carried out with 60 Vbeta primers and 13 Jbeta primers. TCRdb's table, derived via immunoSEQ multiplex PCR, lists solely in-frame clones and lacks some. Of more than 100,000 clones in the sample, about 60% were seen once. Source material: PBMCs. The receptors originated from a man aged 35-49 years in good health and CMV-seropositive.

This clone has a handful of counts. The rearrangement links TRBV7-3 to TRBJ2-7; 8 bases line up with TRBD2. Germline CDR1 reads SGHTA; CDR2 reads FQGTGA. The CDR3 is 13 residues long. The V segment lost 4 bases and the J segment 5 bases; nucleotides outside the gene matches: 4. This chain's CDR3 is CASSSSSGNEQYF. The DNA of the CDR3 is TGTGCCAGCAGCTCAAGTAGCGGGAACGAGCAGTACTTC.

The chain is built from TRBV6-1 and TRBJ2-1, with a tentative D call TRBD2 (5 bases). V shed 2 bases and J shed 9 bases, with 14 bases lying between them. This CDR3 contains 14 residues. Germline CDR1 is MNHNS and CDR2 is SASEGT. For the CDR3, the DNA is TGTGCCAGCAGTGAAACGAGAGGGTTCGTTGAGCAGTTCTTC. As protein: CASSETRGFVEQFF.

This clone was observed a handful of times. V and J are TRBV28 and TRBJ2-7; the match to TRBD2 covers 11 bases. Germline assignment: CDR1 MDHEN and CDR2 SYDVKM. This CDR3 comprises 14 residues. V was pared by 6 bases and J by 8 bases, with 9 bases of the junction left unmatched. The CDR3 region has the DNA TGTGCCAGCAGCCCCGGGACTAGCGGTATAAAGCAGTACTTC. Translation gives CASSPGTSGIKQYF.

This clone has a handful of counts. The chain is built from TRBV29-1 and TRBJ2-5; the D gene is possibly TRBD1 (6 bases). Germline CDR1 reads SQVTM; CDR2 reads ANQGSEA. CDR3 size: 13 residues. Trimming took 3 bases from V and 5 from J, leaving 13 bases between them. This CDR3 is CSVDEGGWETQYF. CDR3 coding DNA: TGCAGCGTTGACGAAGGGGGATGGGAGACCCAGTACTTC.

The chain employs TRBV9 and TRBJ2-3, with 8 bases fitting TRBD2. This CDR3 contains 15 residues. Trimming at V came to 4 bases and at J to 2 bases, leaving 6 bases not matched to a gene. In germline, CDR1 is SGDLS, CDR2 YYNGEE. The CDR3 loop is CASSSLAGYTDTQYF. DNA for the CDR3: TGTGCCAGCAGCTCGTTAGCGGGATACACAGATACGCAGTATTTT.

The rearrangement uses TRBV7-9 and TRBJ2-7; 7 bases match TRBD2. Germline V CDR1 and CDR2: SEHNR, FQNEAQ (reference sequence). Germline trimming cut 0 bases from V and 0 bases from J; bases unmatched to any gene: 8. CDR3 size: 17 residues. In DNA, the CDR3 is TGTGCCAGCAGCTTAGCAGGGCTAGCGGCTTACTCCTACGAGCAGTACTTC. It codes for CASSLAGLAAYSYEQYF.

The V gene is TRBV18, the J gene TRBJ2-3, with D unclear. This CDR3 has 17 amino acids. With 0 bases removed from V and 2 bases from J, the gap between germline ends came to 15 bases. Germline CDR1 KGHSH, CDR2 LQKENI. The CDR3 region has the DNA TGTGCCAGCTCACCACCGTGGCAGGCCACATTCACAGATACGCAGTATTTT. This sequence encodes CASSPPWQATFTDTQYF.

This clone was recorded a few times. The rearrangement uses TRBV19 and TRBJ2-7, with 7 bases aligning to TRBD1. The CDR3 runs 16 residues. Looked up from germline, CDR1 is LNHDA and CDR2 is SQIVND (reference sequence). V was clipped by 5 bases and J by 1 base; unmatched bases: 11. CDR3 bases: TGTGCCAGTAGTCCCCGCCCCTCGACAGGGTCCTACGAGCAGTACTTC. This codes for CASSPRPSTGSYEQYF.

This clone was counted only a few times. The J gene is TRBJ2-3, the V gene TRBV7-9; 7 bases match TRBD1. Germline values: CDR1 SEHNR, CDR2 FQNEAQ (reference sequence). V lost 9 bases to trimming and J lost 4 bases; unmatched junction nucleotides: 4. The CDR3 length is 12 residues. The CDR3 region is CARTGAADTQYF. As DNA, the CDR3 is TGTGCCAGAACAGGGGCGGCAGATACGCAGTATTTT.

The chain links TRBV6-5 to TRBJ2-5; 9 bases are a match to TRBD1. V shed 6 bases, J shed 2 bases, and the junction held 4 bases outside the gene matches. Germline loops: CDR1 MNHEY, CDR2 SVGAGI. The CDR3 is made up of 14 amino acids. Here the CDR3 reads CASRGTGLQETQYF. CDR3 bases: TGTGCCAGCAGGGGGACAGGGCTACAAGAGACCCAGTACTTC.

This chain connects TRBV5-6 to TRBJ1-3; 8 nucleotides agree with TRBD1. V trimming: 5 bases; J trimming: 2 bases; junction bases outside the gene matches: 3. CDR1 and CDR2 (germline): SGHDT, YYEEEE. The CDR3 length is 14 residues. In DNA form, the CDR3 reads TGTGCCAGCAGTCTGACAGGGGCTGGAAACACCATATATTTT. Residues: CASSLTGAGNTIYF.

V gene TRBV7-9 combines with J gene TRBJ2-2; D uncertain. V was cut by 5 bases and J by 5 bases, with 9 bases left in between. The germline gives CDR1 SEHNR, CDR2 FQNEAQ (reference sequence). The CDR3 length is 13 residues. CDR3 sequence reads: CASSPSHTGELFF. The CDR3 DNA follows: TGTGCCAGCAGCCCATCACATACCGGGGAGCTGTTTTTT.